This TCR beta chain stems from a study of blood T cell repertoires in COVID-19. The overall study: The United States, Italy and Spain were the sources of the acute and convalescent COVID-19 samples. T cells, B-cell-depleted T cells, or PBMCs provided the cDNA or gDNA that served as material.

Authors' processing steps: Reference gene primer amplification gave nucleated cell count estimates. Clones were read by immunoSEQ multiplex PCR, and TCRdb kept only the in-frame ones, dropping some. V, J and clone size are those of that table, while D and trimming were read from the DNA. The sample includes approximately 76,000 clones, about 70% seen only once; the top ten take roughly a third. CDR1 and CDR2 (germline): LGHDT, YNNKEL (reference sequence). Trimming removed 1 base from V and 3 bases from J, with 10 bases in between. The CDR3 runs to 14 residues. The genes are TRBV3-1 (or the pseudogene TRBV3-2) and TRBJ2-7; no definite D call. This sequence originates from a woman in her 70s with acute or convalescent COVID-19. Sequencing input: peripheral blood. CDR3 sequence (DNA): TGTGCCAGCAGCCAAGTCTCTCGTTTCTACGAGCAGTACTTC. Protein product: CASSQVSRFYEQYF.